Described below is a single T cell receptor beta chain sequence and its context. The antigen is undetermined. The data stem from a study of cytomegalovirus exposure and HLA in healthy donors. Overall study results and limits: The classifier, whose performance was assessed in both the original and validation cohorts, reportedly diagnosed cytomegalovirus status with high specificity and sensitivity. According to a later analysis, TCR clusters from the first cohort tended to co-occur in the 120 or so validation repertoires.

From germline, CDR1 is SGHNT and CDR2 YENEEA. V lost 3 bases and J 9 bases, leaving 12 bases between the germline ends. CDR3 length: 13 residues. Using immunoSEQ multiplex PCR, the repertoire was profiled, and TCRdb retains in-frame clones only, with some absent. The table shows about 270,000 clones, with approximately 86% occurring only once. The receptor was isolated from a woman aged 18-29 years in good health and CMV-seronegative. The rearrangement links TRBV11-3 to TRBJ1-3; D is ambiguous. The sample consisted of PBMCs. The CDR3 DNA sequence: TGTGCCAGCAGCTTGGGCGTTATGGGCACCATATATTTT. Its translation is CASSLGVMGTIYF. Looking up the rest from reference TRBV11-3 and TRBJ1-3 gives the full variable domain: EAGVVQSPRYKIIEKKQPVAFWCNPISGHNTLYWYLQNLGQGPELLIRYENEEAVDDSQLPKDRFSAERLKGVDSTLKIQPAELGDSAVYLCASSLGVMGTIYFGEGSWLTVV.